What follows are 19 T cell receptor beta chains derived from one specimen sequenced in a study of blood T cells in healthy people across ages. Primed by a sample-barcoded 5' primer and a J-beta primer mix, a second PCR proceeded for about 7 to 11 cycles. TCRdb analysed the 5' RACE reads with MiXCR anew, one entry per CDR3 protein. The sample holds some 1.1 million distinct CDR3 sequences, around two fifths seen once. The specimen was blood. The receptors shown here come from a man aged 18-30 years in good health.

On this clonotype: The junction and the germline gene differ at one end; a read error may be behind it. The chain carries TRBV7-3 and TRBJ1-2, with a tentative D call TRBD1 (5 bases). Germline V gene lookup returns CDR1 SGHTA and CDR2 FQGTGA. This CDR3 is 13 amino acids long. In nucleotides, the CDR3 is TGTTCCAGCAGCCCTGACAGAAACTATGGCTACACCTTC. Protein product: CSSSPDRNYGYTF.

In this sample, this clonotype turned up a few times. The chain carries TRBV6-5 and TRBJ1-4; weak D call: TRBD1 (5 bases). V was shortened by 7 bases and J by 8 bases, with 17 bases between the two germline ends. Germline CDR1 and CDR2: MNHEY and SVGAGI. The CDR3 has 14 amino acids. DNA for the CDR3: TGTGCCAGCACCCCGGGGCGTACTGGCGAAAAACTGTTTTTT. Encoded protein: CASTPGRTGEKLFF.

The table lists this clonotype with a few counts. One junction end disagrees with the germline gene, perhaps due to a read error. CDR3 in DNA: TGCGCCAGCAGCTTGGTTGGCGGGGGGAGCTCCTACGAGCAGTACTTC. Translation: CASSLVGGGSSYEQYF. The rearrangement uses TRBV7-2 and TRBJ2-7, with 8 bases aligning to TRBD2. The length of the CDR3 is 16 residues. In germline, CDR1 is SGHTA, CDR2 FQGNSA.

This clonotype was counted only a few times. The CDR3 DNA reads as TGTGCCAGCAGTTTATTGTCGGGAATGTTGATGACAGATACGCAGTATTTT. Residues: CASSLLSGMLMTDTQYF. This rearrangement joins TRBV27 to TRBJ2-3, with TRBD2 as a possible D gene (5 bases). The CDR3 loop spans 17 amino acids. V was shortened by 1 base and J by 3 bases, with 17 bases between the two germline ends. Germline V lookup: CDR1 MNHEY, CDR2 SMNVEV (reference sequence).

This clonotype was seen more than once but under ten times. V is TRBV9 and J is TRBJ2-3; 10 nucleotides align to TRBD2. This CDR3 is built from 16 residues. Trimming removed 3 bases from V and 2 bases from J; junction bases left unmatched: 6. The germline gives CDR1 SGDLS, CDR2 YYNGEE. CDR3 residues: CASSASTSGDTDTQYF. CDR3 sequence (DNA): TGTGCCAGCAGCGCCTCTACTAGCGGGGACACAGATACGCAGTATTTT.

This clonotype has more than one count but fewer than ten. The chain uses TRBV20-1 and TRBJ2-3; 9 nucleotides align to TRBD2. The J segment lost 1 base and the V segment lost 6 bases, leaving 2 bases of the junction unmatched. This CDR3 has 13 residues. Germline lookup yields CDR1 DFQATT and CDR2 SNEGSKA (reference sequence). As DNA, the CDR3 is TGCAGTGCGGAGCGGGGGGGCACAGATACGCAGTATTTT. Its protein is CSAERGGTDTQYF.

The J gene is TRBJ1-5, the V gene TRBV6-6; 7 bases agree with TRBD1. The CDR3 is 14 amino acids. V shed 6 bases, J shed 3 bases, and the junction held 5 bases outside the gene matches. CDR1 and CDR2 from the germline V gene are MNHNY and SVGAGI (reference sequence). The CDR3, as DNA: TGTGCCAGCAGGACCGGACAGGACAATCAGCCCCAGCATTTT. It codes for CASRTGQDNQPQHF.

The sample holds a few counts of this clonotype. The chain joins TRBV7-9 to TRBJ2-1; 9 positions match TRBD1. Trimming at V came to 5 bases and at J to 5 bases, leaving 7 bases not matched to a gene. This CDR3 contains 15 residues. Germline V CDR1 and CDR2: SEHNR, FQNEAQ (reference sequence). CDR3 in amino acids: CASSLGTGLHNEQFF. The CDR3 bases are TGTGCCAGCAGCCTTGGGACAGGGCTTCACAATGAGCAGTTCTTC.

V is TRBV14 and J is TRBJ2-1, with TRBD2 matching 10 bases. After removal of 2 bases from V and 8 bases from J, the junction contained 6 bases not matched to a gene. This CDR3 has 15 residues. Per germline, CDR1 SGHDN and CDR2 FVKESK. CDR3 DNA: TGTGCCAGCAGCCAAAGGCTAGCGGGGGTCTATGAGCAGTTCTTC. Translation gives CASSQRLAGVYEQFF.

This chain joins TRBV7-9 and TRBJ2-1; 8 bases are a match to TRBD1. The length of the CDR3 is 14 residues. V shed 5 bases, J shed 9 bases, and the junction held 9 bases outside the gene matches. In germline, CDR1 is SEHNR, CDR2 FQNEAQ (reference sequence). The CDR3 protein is CASSPDGQGCEQFF. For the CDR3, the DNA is TGTGCCAGCAGCCCAGATGGACAGGGTTGTGAGCAGTTCTTC.

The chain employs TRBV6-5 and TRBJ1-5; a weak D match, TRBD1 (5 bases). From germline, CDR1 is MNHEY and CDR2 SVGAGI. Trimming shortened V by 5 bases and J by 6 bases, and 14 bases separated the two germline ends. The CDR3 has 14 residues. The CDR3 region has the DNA TGTGCCAGCAGTCCCGACTTTGGGGGTCAGCCCCAGCATTTT. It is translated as CASSPDFGGQPQHF.

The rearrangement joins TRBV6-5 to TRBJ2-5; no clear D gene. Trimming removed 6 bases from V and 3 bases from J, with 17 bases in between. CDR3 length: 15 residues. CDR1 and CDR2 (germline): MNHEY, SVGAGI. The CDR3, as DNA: TGTGCCAGCAGCCCTAATCTGCAGGTCGAAGAGACCCAGTACTTC. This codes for CASSPNLQVEETQYF.

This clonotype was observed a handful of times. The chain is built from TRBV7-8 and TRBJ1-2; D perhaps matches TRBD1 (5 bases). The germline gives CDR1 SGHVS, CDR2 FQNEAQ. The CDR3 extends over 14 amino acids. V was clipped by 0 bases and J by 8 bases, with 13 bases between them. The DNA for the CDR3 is TGTGCCAGCAGCTTAGCGGCAGGGTCGAGCGGCTACACCTTC. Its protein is CASSLAAGSSGYTF.

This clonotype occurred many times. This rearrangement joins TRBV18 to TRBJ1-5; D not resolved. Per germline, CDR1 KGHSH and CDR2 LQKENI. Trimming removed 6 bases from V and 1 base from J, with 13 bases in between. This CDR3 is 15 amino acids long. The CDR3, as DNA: TGTGCCAGCTCCCCCAATGGAGGGAGCAATCAGCCCCAGCATTTT. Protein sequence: CASSPNGGSNQPQHF.

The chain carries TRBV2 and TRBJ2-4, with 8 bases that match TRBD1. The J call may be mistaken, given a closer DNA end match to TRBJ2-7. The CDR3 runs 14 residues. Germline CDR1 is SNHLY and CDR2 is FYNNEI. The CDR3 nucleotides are TGTGCCAGCAATCCCCGGGACAGGCCCCACGAGCAGTACTTC. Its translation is CASNPRDRPHEQYF.

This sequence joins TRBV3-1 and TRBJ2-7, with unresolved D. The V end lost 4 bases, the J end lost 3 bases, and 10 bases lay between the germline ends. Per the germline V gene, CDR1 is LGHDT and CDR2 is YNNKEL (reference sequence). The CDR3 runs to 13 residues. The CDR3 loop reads CASSPHEYYEQYF. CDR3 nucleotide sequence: TGTGCCAGCAGCCCTCATGAGTACTACGAGCAGTACTTC.

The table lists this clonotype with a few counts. This chain's CDR3 is CASSGPRGDDYGYTF. As DNA, the CDR3 is TGTGCCAGCAGCGGTCCAAGAGGGGACGACTATGGCTACACCTTC. The V call is TRBV7-9, the J call TRBJ1-2, with D maybe TRBD1 (5 bases). Germline values: CDR1 SEHNR, CDR2 FQNEAQ (reference sequence). This CDR3 comprises 15 residues. V was shortened by 5 bases and J by 3 bases, with 16 bases between the two germline ends.

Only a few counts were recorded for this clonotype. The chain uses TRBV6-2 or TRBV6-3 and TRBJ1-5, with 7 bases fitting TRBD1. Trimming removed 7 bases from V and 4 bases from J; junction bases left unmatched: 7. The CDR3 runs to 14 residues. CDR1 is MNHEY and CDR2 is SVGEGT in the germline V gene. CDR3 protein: CASNSATGNQPQHF. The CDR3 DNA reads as TGTGCCAGCAACAGCGCGACAGGGAATCAGCCCCAGCATTTT.

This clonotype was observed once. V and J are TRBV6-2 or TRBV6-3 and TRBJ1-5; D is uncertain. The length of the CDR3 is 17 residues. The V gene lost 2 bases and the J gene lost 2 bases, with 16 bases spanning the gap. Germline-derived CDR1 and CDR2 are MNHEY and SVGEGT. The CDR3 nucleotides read TGTGCCAGCAGTTACCCCCCGCGGGCTGGAGGCAATCAGCCCCAGCATTTT. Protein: CASSYPPRAGGNQPQHF.